These 31 T cell receptor beta chains share one sample of origin, sequenced in a study of glioma-infiltrating T cells. Amplification of TCR alpha and beta CDR3 regions from RNA used iRepertoire nested multiplex PCR. TCRdb analysed the multiplex PCR reads with MiXCR anew, one entry per CDR3 protein. The sample yields roughly 3,100 distinct CDR3 sequences, 44% seen once. The sample taken for sequencing was glioma tissue, nonneoplastic brain tissue, or PBMCs (not recorded which). The receptors stem from a human donor with low-grade glioma or glioblastoma, undergoing nonglioma brain surgery, or in good health (not recorded which).

This clonotype occurred many times. The chain employs TRBV7-9 and TRBJ1-3, with a possible D match to TRBD1 (6 bases). V lost 5 bases to trimming and J lost 3 bases, with 14 bases between them. The germline CDR1 and CDR2 sequences are SEHNR and FQNEAQ (reference sequence). The CDR3 runs 15 residues. For the CDR3, the DNA is TGTGCCAGCAGCGCGCGGGACACGATTGGAAACACCATATATTTT. Translated, it gives CASSARDTIGNTIYF.

This clonotype was seen at least ten times. V and J are TRBV7-9 and TRBJ2-3; D not resolved. The CDR3 length is 14 residues. V was trimmed by 2 bases and J by 1 base, leaving 7 bases between them. From germline, CDR1 is SEHNR and CDR2 FQNEAQ (reference sequence). The CDR3 spells CASSLTSGTDTQYF. The DNA for the CDR3 is TGTGCCAGCAGCTTAACCAGTGGCACAGATACGCAGTATTTT.

This chain connects TRBV27 to TRBJ2-7; a possible D gene is TRBD2 (6 bases). Looked up from germline, CDR1 is MNHEY and CDR2 is SMNVEV (reference sequence). CDR3 size: 13 residues. The ends were cut back, 2 bases at V and 5 bases at J, with 10 bases in the middle. CDR3 sequence: CASSLREPDEQYF. CDR3 DNA sequence: TGTGCCAGCAGTTTACGGGAGCCGGACGAGCAGTACTTC.

This clonotype was seen repeatedly, ten times or more. The chain joins TRBV29-1 to TRBJ1-1, with a tentative D call TRBD1 (5 bases). CDR3 length equals 12 residues. Germline V CDR1 and CDR2: SQVTM, ANQGSEA. The V gene lost 7 bases and the J gene lost 3 bases, with 12 bases spanning the gap. The CDR3 DNA sequence: TGCAGCGCCGGGGGGGGAGACACTGAAGCTTTCTTT. It specifies CSAGGGDTEAFF.

This clonotype was recorded once. The chain uses TRBV6-5 and TRBJ1-4; 9 bases are a match to TRBD1. CDR1 and CDR2 (germline): MNHEY, SVGAGI. V shed 5 bases, J shed 4 bases, and the junction held 14 bases outside the gene matches. The length of the CDR3 is 18 residues. The CDR3 region is CASSEAGTGMVDNEKLFF. The CDR3 coding sequence is TGTGCCAGCAGTGAAGCAGGGACAGGGATGGTGGATAATGAAAAACTGTTTTTT.

In regard to this clonotype: The junction departs from germline at one end; a sequencing error may be responsible. This chain joins TRBV6-2 or TRBV6-3 and TRBJ1-2; TRBD1 agrees at 7 bases. Per the germline V gene, CDR1 is MNHEY and CDR2 is SVGEGT. The CDR3 is 15 residues long. The DNA for the CDR3 is TGTGCCAGCAGTTACACCCAGACAGGGCCCTATGGCTACACGTTC. It codes for CASSYTQTGPYGYTF.

The sample holds many counts of this clonotype. V gene TRBV19 combines with J gene TRBJ1-5, with TRBD1 as a possible D gene (6 bases). Trimming left V 6 bases short and J 1 base short, with 16 bases between. The germline V gene encodes CDR1 LNHDA and CDR2 SQIVND (reference sequence). This CDR3 region has 16 residues. The CDR3 protein is CASSLQGGESNQPQHF. The CDR3 DNA sequence: TGTGCCAGTAGCCTACAGGGCGGGGAGAGCAATCAGCCCCAGCATTTT.

The sample holds many counts of this clonotype. This sequence joins TRBV3-1 and TRBJ2-1; 8 nucleotides match TRBD2. In germline, CDR1 is LGHDT, CDR2 YNNKEL (reference sequence). The CDR3 sequence is 14 residues long. Trimming removed 5 bases from V and 4 bases from J; junction bases left unmatched: 4. CDR3 coding DNA: TGTGCCAGCAGCGTCACTAGCGGTTACAATGAGCAGTTCTTC. It yields the protein CASSVTSGYNEQFF.

This clonotype was counted at least ten times. The chain has TRBV7-9 and TRBJ2-6; D unresolved. Germline values: CDR1 SEHNR, CDR2 FQNEAQ (reference sequence). The CDR3 is made up of 15 amino acids. The V end lost 8 bases, the J end lost 0 bases, and 11 bases lay between the germline ends. This chain's CDR3 is CASGTSDSGANVLTF. CDR3 DNA: TGTGCCAGCGGAACGTCTGACTCTGGGGCCAACGTCCTGACTTTC.

This sequence joins TRBV6-1 and TRBJ2-1; D may be TRBD1 or TRBD2 (5 bases each). In germline, CDR1 is MNHNS, CDR2 SASEGT. CDR3 length: 15 amino acids. Between the trimmed V and J ends, which lost 7 bases and 7 bases, there was a span of 20 bases. DNA for the CDR3: TGTGCCAGCACGACCGGGACCGTCGGGAAGAATGAGCAGTTCTTC. The encoded protein is CASTTGTVGKNEQFF.

This clonotype was observed many times. This chain uses TRBV18 with TRBJ2-5, with 9 bases that match TRBD1. This CDR3 has 14 amino acids. Germline V gene lookup returns CDR1 KGHSH and CDR2 LQKENI. V lost 8 bases, J lost 4 bases, and 8 bases stayed unmatched. The CDR3 region has the DNA TGTGCCAGCCGAAAAGGGACAGGGTCAGAGACCCAGTACTTC. Translation gives CASRKGTGSETQYF.

This clonotype was seen many times. This chain joins TRBV9 and TRBJ2-3, with 7 nucleotides matching TRBD1. This CDR3 region has 17 residues. The germline V gene encodes CDR1 SGDLS and CDR2 YYNGEE. Trimming cost V 4 bases and J 1 base; bases outside gene matches: 12. Here the CDR3 DNA reads TGTGCCAGCAGCTTATGGGACAGCCCCCGAGGCACAGATACGCAGTATTTT. This translates into CASSLWDSPRGTDTQYF.

The chain is built from TRBV29-1 and TRBJ2-1; D is undetermined. The V end was cut by 5 bases, the J end by 2 bases, with 13 bases between. Germline-derived CDR1 and CDR2 are SQVTM and ANQGSEA. The CDR3 runs to 14 residues. The CDR3 spells CSVYVPSPYNEQFF. CDR3 bases: TGCAGCGTTTACGTGCCCAGCCCCTACAATGAGCAGTTCTTC.

This rearrangement joins TRBV9 to TRBJ2-3; weak D call: TRBD1 (5 bases). The CDR3 is 15 amino acids. Germline CDR1 SGDLS, CDR2 YYNGEE. Between the trimmed V and J ends, which lost 4 bases and 5 bases, there was a span of 17 bases. The CDR3 DNA sequence: TGTGCCAGCAGCCCAACTCAGGGTTTGAAAGATACGCAGTATTTT. Residues: CASSPTQGLKDTQYF.

The CDR3 DNA reads as TGCGCCAGCAGCCCGGGACTAGCGGGGGGCCGCCAAGAGACCCAGTACTTC. This sequence encodes CASSPGLAGGRQETQYF. The genes are TRBV5-1 and TRBJ2-5; TRBD2 aligns across 15 bases. There are 17 residues in the CDR3. Germline assignment: CDR1 SGHRS and CDR2 YFSETQ. V shed 4 bases and J 1 base; nucleotides not matched to a gene: 5.

By share, this clonotype ranks as medium-sized (0.01 to 0.1%). The J gene is TRBJ1-1, the V gene TRBV27; tentatively, D is TRBD1 (6 bases). The V end lost 8 bases, the J end lost 0 bases, and 16 bases lay between the germline ends. Germline CDR1 MNHEY, CDR2 SMNVEV (reference sequence). This CDR3 has 15 amino acids. The CDR3, as DNA: TGTGCCAGCCACGCCGGGGGCTTCATGAACACTGAAGCTTTCTTT. Protein product: CASHAGGFMNTEAFF.

This clonotype was observed many times. The rearrangement uses TRBV7-9 and TRBJ2-3; 12 nucleotides line up with TRBD2. The germline V gene encodes CDR1 SEHNR and CDR2 FQNEAQ (reference sequence). Unmatched junction bases numbered 3, after V lost 4 bases and J lost 4 bases. CDR3 length equals 15 residues. The CDR3 DNA reads TGTGCCAGCAGCTCACTAGCGGGAGGATCAGATACGCAGTATTTT. Translating it yields CASSSLAGGSDTQYF.

The table lists this clonotype with a few counts. The chain carries TRBV5-6 and TRBJ2-7; maybe TRBD1 (7 bases). This CDR3 region has 14 residues. Between the trimmed V and J ends, which lost 0 bases and 4 bases, there was a span of 11 bases. Per the germline V gene, CDR1 is SGHDT and CDR2 is YYEEEE. CDR3 nucleotides: TGTGCCAGCAGCTTGGCAGGGGGGATTTACGAGCAGTACTTC. This sequence encodes CASSLAGGIYEQYF.

A note on this clonotype: Lacking the conserved final phenylalanine or tryptophan, this CDR3 likely reflects a read error. The rearrangement uses TRBV6-1 and TRBJ1-1; D uncertain. The CDR3 runs to 13 residues. The germline V gene encodes CDR1 MNHNS and CDR2 SASEGT. The CDR3 loop reads CASRCGANTEAFS. CDR3 bases: TGCGCCAGCCGGTGTGGTGCGAACACTGAAGCTTTCTCT.

This clonotype was seen many times. This chain links TRBV5-8 with TRBJ1-2; D possibly corresponds to TRBD1 (5 bases). The germline V and J ends were trimmed by 4 bases and 1 base, with 11 bases remaining between them. This CDR3 is built from 14 residues. In germline, CDR1 is SGHTS, CDR2 YDEGEE. In nucleotides, the CDR3 is TGTGCCAGCAGCAGCTGGGGGATTAACTATGGCTACACCTTC. It is translated as CASSSWGINYGYTF.

As concerns this clonotype: A clone one base away is much larger, so this may be a read error. The V and J genes are TRBV7-3 and TRBJ2-3; no clear D. CDR3 length equals 13 residues. Germline V gene sequence: CDR1 SGHTA, CDR2 FQGTGA. In DNA form, the CDR3 reads TGTGCCAGCAGCTCCCGGGCCACAGATACGCGGTATTTT. This translates into CASSSRATDTRYF.

The chain recombines TRBV6-1 with TRBJ2-1; 10 nucleotides agree with TRBD2. Germline CDR1 and CDR2: MNHNS and SASEGT. Germline trimming cut 4 bases from V and 4 bases from J; bases unmatched to any gene: 4. This CDR3 is built from 15 residues. Here the CDR3 DNA reads TGTGCCAGCAGTGTTCTAGCGGGAGCGTACAATGAGCAGTTCTTC. This sequence encodes CASSVLAGAYNEQFF.

This sequence joins TRBV11-2 and TRBJ2-5; D remains unclear. Per germline, CDR1 SGHAT and CDR2 FQNNGV. V was shortened by 5 bases and J by 2 bases, with 9 bases between the two germline ends. CDR3 length: 13 amino acids. The CDR3 DNA reads as TGTGCCAGCAGCCTCGGATTGCAAGAGACCCAGTACTTC. Its protein product is CASSLGLQETQYF. Supplemented by reference TRBV11-2 and TRBJ2-5, the full variable domain reads EAGVAQSPRYKIIEKRQSVAFWCNPISGHATLYWYQQILGQGPKLLIQFQNNGVVDDSQLPKDRFSAERLKGVDSTLKIQPAKLEDSAVYLCASSLGLQETQYFGPGTRLLVL.

This clonotype has at least ten counts. The chain uses TRBV12-3 or TRBV12-4 and TRBJ1-6, with 7 bases identical to TRBD1. V shed 5 bases and J 0 bases; nucleotides not matched to a gene: 4. The CDR3 sequence is 16 residues long. DNA for the CDR3: TGTGCCAGCAGTGCAACAGGGGCCTCCTATAATTCACCCCTCCACTTT. This codes for CASSATGASYNSPLHF.

This clonotype is categorized as medium-sized (0.01 to 0.1%). The chain employs TRBV6-1 and TRBJ2-7; 14 positions match TRBD2. This CDR3 is built from 15 residues. In germline, CDR1 is MNHNS, CDR2 SASEGT. Losses at the gene ends were 6 bases for V and 4 bases for J; bases not matched to a gene: 5. CDR3 in DNA: TGTGCCAGCAGGCCCGGGACTAGCGGGGGATACGAGCAGTACTTC. Translated, it gives CASRPGTSGGYEQYF.

This clonotype qualifies as large. The genes are TRBV28 and TRBJ2-7; 12 bases map to TRBD2. The trim removed 5 bases at V and 6 bases at J, leaving 5 bases unmatched. The CDR3 loop spans 14 amino acids. Germline CDR1 and CDR2: MDHEN and SYDVKM. The CDR3 reads CASSQLTSGSEQYF. The CDR3 bases are TGTGCCAGCAGTCAACTGACTAGCGGGAGCGAGCAGTACTTC.

The chain joins TRBV10-2 to TRBJ2-1; D is possibly TRBD2 (6 bases). The CDR3 contains 14 residues. The V and J ends lost 6 bases and 0 bases respectively, with 9 bases between them. Germline lookup yields CDR1 WSHSY and CDR2 SAAADI. CDR3 nucleotide sequence: TGCGCCAGCAGGTGGGGGGACTCCTACAATGAGCAGTTCTTC. Protein product: CASRWGDSYNEQFF.

V is TRBV2 and J is TRBJ2-5; tentative D call: TRBD1 (5 bases). CDR3 size: 11 residues. Per the germline V gene, CDR1 is SNHLY and CDR2 is FYNNEI. V shed 5 bases and J shed 7 bases, with 8 bases lying between them. The CDR3 coding sequence is TGTGCCAGCAGTCTCACAGGGACCCAGTACTTC. This sequence encodes CASSLTGTQYF. The whole variable domain, remainder taken from reference TRBV2 and TRBJ2-5, is EPEVTQTPSHQVTQMGQEVILRCVPISNHLYFYWYRQILGQKVEFLVSFYNNEISEKSEIFDDQFSVERPDGSNFTLKIRSTKLEDSAMYFCASSLTGTQYFGPGTRLLVL.

In its sample, this clonotype was seen a few times. V usage is TRBV29-1 and J usage is TRBJ2-2; 8 nucleotides align to TRBD2. Germline CDR1 is SQVTM and CDR2 is ANQGSEA. V lost 6 bases, J lost 8 bases, and 8 bases stayed unmatched. This CDR3 contains 13 residues. The CDR3 sequence: CSVLGTSVGELFF. The CDR3 DNA follows: TGCAGCGTACTCGGGACTAGTGTTGGGGAGCTGTTTTTT.

With regard to this clonotype: A much larger clone lies a single base off, so this may be a read error. This chain joins TRBV7-9 and TRBJ2-6, with D unresolved. The germline gives CDR1 SEHNR, CDR2 FQNEAQ (reference sequence). This CDR3 has 15 residues. The DNA of the CDR3 is TGTGCCAGGAGCTTAAGTGACTCTGGGGCCAACGTCCTGACTTTC. Translation: CARSLSDSGANVLTF. The full variable domain, its missing parts supplied by reference TRBV7-9 and TRBJ2-6, is DTGVSQNPRHKITKRGQNVTFRCDPISEHNRLYWYRQTLGQGPEFLTYFQNEAQLEKSRLLSDRFSAERPKGSFSTLEIQRTEQGDSAMYLCARSLSDSGANVLTFGAGSRLTVL.

Relative to its sample, this clonotype is medium-sized. V and J are TRBV15 and TRBJ1-2; D is unresolved. This CDR3 is built from 14 residues. Germline assignment: CDR1 LNHNV and CDR2 YYDKDF (reference sequence). Trimming left V 0 bases short and J 3 bases short, with 8 bases between. CDR3 in DNA: TGTGCCACCAGCAGAGATCACACAGACTATGGCTACACCTTC. Amino acid sequence: CATSRDHTDYGYTF.